This T cell receptor (beta chain) was sequenced for a study of PD-1 blockade in classical Hodgkin lymphoma. The ends were cut back, 5 bases at V and 4 bases at J, with 17 bases in the middle. The CDR3 runs 16 residues. Germline V gene data show CDR1 as LNHDA and CDR2 as SQIVND (reference sequence). As to time point: cycle 4 day 1 (C4D1), after around six weeks of nivolumab. Every patient was affected by relapse after autologous stem cell transplantation, while exposure to brentuximab vedotin was not uniform. TCRdb keeps only in-frame clones here, not all; method: immunoSEQ multiplex PCR. Among roughly 90,000 clones, about 83% were seen once, and the ten largest hold over 15%.

The rearrangement uses TRBV19 and TRBJ2-2; no clear D gene. Specimen: peripheral blood mononuclear cells (PBMCs), collected before the fourth cycle of nivolumab. This TCR came from a human donor with classical Hodgkin lymphoma. CDR3: CASSVGPSTITGELFF. The CDR3 DNA sequence: TGTGCCAGTAGTGTCGGGCCGAGCACCATCACCGGGGAGCTGTTTTTT.